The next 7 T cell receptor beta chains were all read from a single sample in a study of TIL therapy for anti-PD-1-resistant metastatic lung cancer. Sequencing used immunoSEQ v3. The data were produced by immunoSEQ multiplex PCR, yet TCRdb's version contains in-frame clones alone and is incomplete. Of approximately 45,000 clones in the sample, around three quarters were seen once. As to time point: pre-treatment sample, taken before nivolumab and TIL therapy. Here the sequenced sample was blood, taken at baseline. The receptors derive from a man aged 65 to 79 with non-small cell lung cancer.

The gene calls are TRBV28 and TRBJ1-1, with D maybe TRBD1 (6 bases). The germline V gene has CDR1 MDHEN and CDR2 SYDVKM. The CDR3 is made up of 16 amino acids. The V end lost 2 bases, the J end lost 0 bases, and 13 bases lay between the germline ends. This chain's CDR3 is CASSLLRRGVNTEAFF. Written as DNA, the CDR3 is TGTGCCAGCAGTTTACTCCGCAGGGGCGTGAACACTGAAGCTTTCTTT.

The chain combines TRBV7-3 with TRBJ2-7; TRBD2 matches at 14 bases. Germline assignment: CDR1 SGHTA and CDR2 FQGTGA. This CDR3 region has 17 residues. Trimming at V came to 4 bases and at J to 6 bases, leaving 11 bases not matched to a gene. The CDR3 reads CASSSHAGTSGSIEQYF. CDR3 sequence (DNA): TGTGCCAGCAGCTCCCACGCCGGGACTAGCGGGAGTATCGAGCAGTACTTC. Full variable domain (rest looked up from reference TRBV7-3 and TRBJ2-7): GAGVSQTPSNKVTEKGKYVELRCDPISGHTALYWYRQSLGQGPEFLIYFQGTGAADDSGLPNDRFFAVRPEGSVSTLKIQRTERGDSAVYLCASSSHAGTSGSIEQYFGPGTRLTVT.

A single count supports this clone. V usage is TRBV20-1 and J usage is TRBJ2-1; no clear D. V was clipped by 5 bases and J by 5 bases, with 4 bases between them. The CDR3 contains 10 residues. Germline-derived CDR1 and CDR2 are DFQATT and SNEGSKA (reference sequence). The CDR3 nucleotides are TGCAGTGCTGAAAACAATGAGCAGTTCTTC. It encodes CSAENNEQFF.

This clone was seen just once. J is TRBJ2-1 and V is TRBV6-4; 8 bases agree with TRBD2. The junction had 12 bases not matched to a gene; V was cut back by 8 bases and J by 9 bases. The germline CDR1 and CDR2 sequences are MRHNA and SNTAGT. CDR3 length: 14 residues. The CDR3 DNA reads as TGTGCCAGCGGCGTCACCGGGACTAGTAGTGAGCAGTTCTTC. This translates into CASGVTGTSSEQFF.

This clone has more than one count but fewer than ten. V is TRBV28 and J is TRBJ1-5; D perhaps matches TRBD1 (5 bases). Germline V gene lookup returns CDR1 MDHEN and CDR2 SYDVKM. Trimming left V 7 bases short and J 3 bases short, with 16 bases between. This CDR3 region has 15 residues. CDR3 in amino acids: CASKMAGQVNQPQHF. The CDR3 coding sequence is TGTGCCAGCAAGATGGCGGGGCAGGTCAATCAGCCCCAGCATTTT.

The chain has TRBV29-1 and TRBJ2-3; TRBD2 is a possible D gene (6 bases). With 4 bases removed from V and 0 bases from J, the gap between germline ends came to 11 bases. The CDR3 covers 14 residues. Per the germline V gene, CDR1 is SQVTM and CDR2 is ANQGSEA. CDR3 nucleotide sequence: TGCAGCGTTGGTGGAGGGGCTAGCACAGATACGCAGTATTTT. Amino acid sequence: CSVGGGASTDTQYF.

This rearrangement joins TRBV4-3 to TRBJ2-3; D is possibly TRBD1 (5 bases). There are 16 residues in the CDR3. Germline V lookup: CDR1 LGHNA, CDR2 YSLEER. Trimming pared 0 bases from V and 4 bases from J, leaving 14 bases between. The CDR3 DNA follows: TGCGCCAGCAGCCAAGAGCCAGGGCAATCGGCAGATACGCAGTATTTT. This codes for CASSQEPGQSADTQYF.